These T cell receptor beta chains were read from a single sample in a study of blood T cell repertoires in COVID-19. Data came from immunoSEQ multiplex PCR; TCRdb stores just in-frame clones and leaves some out. The profile shows approximately 35,000 clones, 65% to 90% of them singletons. The sample taken for sequencing was peripheral blood. These receptors all come from a man aged 60 to 75 with active COVID-19. Both conserved end residues are part of each CDR3. D genes are given only for firm matches. Not all rows give a size; the values are once, few, many and, for expanded clones, a class.

d_call | clone_size | j_call | v_call | cdr3_nt | cdr3_aa
TRBD1 | . | TRBJ2-5 | TRBV20-1 | TGCAGTGCTCGCAGGGGGGAGACCCAGTACTTC | CSARRGETQYF
. | . | TRBJ2-1 | TRBV9 | TGTGCCAGCAGCGTAATGAGCACGGGAGTCCCTACCGATGAGCAGTTCTTC | CASSVMSTGVPTDEQFF
. | . | TRBJ2-3 | TRBV7-2 | TGTGCCAGCAGCTTACTAGCCGTTGGAGCAGATACGCAGTATTTT | CASSLLAVGADTQYF
. | . | TRBJ1-2 | TRBV6-5 | TGTGCCAGCAGCATGGACAGTCCTTATTATGGCTACACCTTC | CASSMDSPYYGYTF
. | . | TRBJ2-3 | TRBV29-1 | TGCAGCGCCGGGGATACGCAGTATTTT | CSAGDTQYF
TRBD2 | . | TRBJ2-7 | TRBV18 | TGTGCCAGCTCATGGACTAGCGACTCCTACGAGCAGTACTTC | CASSWTSDSYEQYF
. | . | TRBJ2-1 | TRBV27 | TGTGCCAGCAGAAAAGCGGTCCGCTCCTACAATGAGCAGTTCTTC | CASRKAVRSYNEQFF
. | . | TRBJ2-4 | TRBV6-1 | TGTGCCAGCAGTGAGTGGGCGGGGACCTCCAAAAACATTCAGTACTTC | CASSEWAGTSKNIQYF
. | . | TRBJ2-1 | TRBV11-2 | TGTGCCAGCAGCTTAGTTGCGACAGAAAATGAGCAGTTCTTC | CASSLVATENEQFF
. | . | TRBJ2-4 | TRBV12-3/TRBV12-4 | TGTGCCAGCAGTTCAGGGGTTACTATTCAGTACTTC | CASSSGVTIQYF
TRBD2 | . | TRBJ2-7 | TRBV27 | TGTGCCAGCAGTTCCCTGACTAGCGGGACCGCGCTCTCCTCCTACGAGCAGTACTTC | CASSSLTSGTALSSYEQYF
TRBD2 | once | TRBJ2-6 | TRBV27 | TGTGCCAGCAGTTGGCTAGCGGCCTCTGGGGCCAACGTCCTGACTTTC | CASSWLAASGANVLTF
TRBD2 | . | TRBJ2-7 | TRBV7-2 | TGTGCCAGCAGCTTTGGACTAGCGGGAATTTACGAGCAGTACTTC | CASSFGLAGIYEQYF
TRBD2 | . | TRBJ2-2 | TRBV3-1/TRBV3-2 | TGTGCCAGCAGCATAACCCCTAGCGGAAACACCGGGGAGCTGTTTTTT | CASSITPSGNTGELFF
TRBD1 | once | TRBJ2-7 | TRBV10-1 | TGCGCCAGCAGTGTAGGACAGGGGGCCTACGAGCAGTACTTC | CASSVGQGAYEQYF